The source of this T cell receptor (beta chain) is a study of CD8+ T cells in alopecia areata. As to treatment: oral pan-JAK inhibitor, 5-10 mg twice daily. Alopecia areata patients gave lesional scalp punch biopsies and peripheral blood samples. Reverse transcription of extracted RNA yielded cDNA, which provided the sequencing template. Assay: immunoSEQ multiplex PCR; the TCRdb copy retains only in-frame clones and omits some. The data contain more than 130,000 clones, around four fifths of them seen just once; the ten biggest clones take up 20% to 25%. The clonotype was recovered from a human donor with alopecia areata. The source material was CD8+ T cells sorted from blood, sampled at week 4, from a patient treated with tofacitinib.

CDR3 loop: CASSRTYNEQFF. The CDR3 DNA reads TGTGCCAGCAGCCGAACATACAATGAGCAGTTCTTC. The rearrangement joins TRBV28 to TRBJ2-1; D unclear. The germline V gene has CDR1 MDHEN and CDR2 SYDVKM. The CDR3 spans 12 residues. The germline V and J ends were trimmed by 6 bases and 4 bases, with 7 bases remaining between them.